Below, 14 T cell receptor beta chains from the same sample are listed, as sequenced in a study of blood T cells in healthy people across ages. A sample-barcoded 5' primer and a J-beta primer mix were used in a second PCR of roughly 7 to 12 cycles. TCRdb reprocessed the 5' RACE reads via MiXCR and lists one record per CDR3 protein. This sample has 700,000 or so distinct CDR3 sequences, with about 20% found just once. Sequenced sample: blood. Every receptor here comes from a man in his 70s in good health.

This clonotype was observed a few times. The rearrangement joins TRBV3-1 to TRBJ2-1; tentative D call: TRBD2 (6 bases). Trimming took 6 bases from V and 0 from J, leaving 15 bases between them. This CDR3 is built from 16 residues. Germline V gives CDR1 LGHDT, CDR2 YNNKEL (reference sequence). The CDR3 loop is CASRPGTFSSYNEQFF. The CDR3 DNA reads as TGTGCCAGCAGACCCGGGACTTTTAGCTCCTACAATGAGCAGTTCTTC.

The rearrangement joins TRBV5-1 to TRBJ2-2; D remains ambiguous. Trimming took 2 bases from V and 4 from J, leaving 12 bases between them. There are 15 residues in the CDR3. CDR1 is SGHRS, CDR2 YFSETQ, per germline. The DNA for the CDR3 is TGCGCCAGCAGCTTACAAGGGTCCGGCACCGGGGAGCTGTTTTTT. It is translated as CASSLQGSGTGELFF.

This chain uses TRBV28 with TRBJ2-7; unclear D gene. This CDR3 spans 12 amino acids. Trimming cost V 6 bases and J 5 bases, with 11 bases left between them. CDR1 and CDR2 from the germline V gene are MDHEN and SYDVKM. The CDR3, as DNA: TGTGCCAGCAGCTCTCGTACCCACGAGCAGTACTTC. Amino acids: CASSSRTHEQYF.

This chain connects TRBV29-1 to TRBJ1-5; D is unclear. Deletions cut 7 bases from V and 0 bases from J, with 7 bases between. Germline V gene sequence: CDR1 SQVTM, CDR2 ANQGSEA. The CDR3 sequence is 12 residues long. The DNA for the CDR3 is TGCAGCGCTGGGAGTAGCAATCAGCCCCAGCATTTT. As protein: CSAGSSNQPQHF.

A single count supports this clonotype. The conserved phenylalanine or tryptophan is not found at the CDR3 terminus, so this likely reflects a read error. The chain joins TRBV12-3 or TRBV12-4 to TRBJ2-3, with TRBD1 identical over 8 bases. With 6 bases clipped from V and 8 bases from J, the junction kept 7 bases outside the gene matches. This CDR3 spans 13 amino acids. Here the CDR3 DNA reads TGTGCCAGCAGGGGACAGGTCCGTGGTACGCAGTATCTT. Its translation is CASRGQVRGTQYL.

This clonotype was seen a few times. The chain uses TRBV27 and TRBJ2-7, with 11 bases identical to TRBD2. Trimming took 5 bases from V and 4 from J; bases not matched to a gene: 4. Per the germline V gene, CDR1 is MNHEY and CDR2 is SMNVEV (reference sequence). CDR3 length: 14 amino acids. The CDR3 sequence: CASSPRTSGYEQYV. The CDR3 region has the DNA TGTGCCAGCAGTCCCCGGACTAGCGGGTACGAGCAGTACGTC.

This clonotype was observed a few times. The chain links TRBV5-1 to TRBJ2-5, with a possible D match to TRBD2 (6 bases). Germline V lookup: CDR1 SGHRS, CDR2 YFSETQ. The CDR3 sequence is 16 residues long. Between the trimmed V and J ends, which lost 0 bases and 2 bases, there was a span of 14 bases. In DNA form, the CDR3 reads TGCGCCAGCAGCTTGGGAGGATGGGGGACTCAAGAGACCCAGTACTTC. Translating gives CASSLGGWGTQETQYF.

V and J are TRBV6-5 and TRBJ1-1; no reliable D call. Germline loops: CDR1 MNHEY, CDR2 SVGAGI. This CDR3 is built from 14 residues. The V end was cut by 5 bases, the J end by 1 base, with 11 bases between. CDR3 protein: CASSRPSKNTEAFF. CDR3 nucleotides: TGTGCCAGCAGTCGGCCCAGCAAGAACACTGAAGCTTTCTTT.

This clonotype was recorded a few times. The junction does not match germline at one end; this may be a read error. The chain couples TRBV7-8 to TRBJ2-3; D is unresolved. The CDR3 covers 14 residues. The germline V gene encodes CDR1 SGHVS and CDR2 FQNEAQ. The CDR3: CASSLDLGRDTQSF. CDR3 coding DNA: TGTGCCAGCAGCTTAGATCTAGGACGAGATACGCAGTCTTTT.

This clonotype has only a few counts. The chain links TRBV2 to TRBJ1-3; D remains ambiguous. The CDR3 loop spans 14 amino acids. Per the germline V gene, CDR1 is SNHLY and CDR2 is FYNNEI. The V end lost 3 bases, the J end lost 4 bases, and 10 bases lay between the germline ends. CDR3 sequence reads: CASSDRGSGNTIYF. The CDR3 nucleotides are TGTGCCAGCAGTGATCGGGGATCCGGAAACACCATATATTTT.

This clonotype was seen a few times. This chain links TRBV28 with TRBJ2-3; 11 bases align to TRBD2. The length of the CDR3 is 15 residues. CDR1 MDHEN and CDR2 SYDVKM come from the germline V gene. J gave up 5 bases and V 9 bases, and 10 bases lay outside the gene matches. This CDR3 is CASEVSGGVRDTQYF. The CDR3 DNA sequence: TGTGCCAGTGAGGTTAGCGGGGGGGTTCGAGATACGCAGTATTTT.

The chain uses TRBV24-1 and TRBJ2-1; D assignment may be TRBD1 or TRBD2 (5 bases each). This CDR3 contains 11 residues. V dropped 5 bases and J dropped 11 bases, with 9 bases sitting between them. Germline values: CDR1 KGHDR, CDR2 SFDVKD. The CDR3 DNA sequence: TGTGCCACCAGTGTTGGGACGAAGCAGTTCTTC. Its protein product is CATSVGTKQFF.

The rearrangement uses TRBV7-9 and TRBJ2-5, with a possible D match to TRBD1 (6 bases). The tail of the sequence fits TRBJ2-1 better, so the J call may be wrong. This CDR3 has 15 residues. CDR1 SEHNR and CDR2 FQNEAQ come from the germline V gene (reference sequence). CDR3 protein: CASSLDTGLANEQFF. Here the CDR3 DNA reads TGTGCCAGCAGCTTGGACACAGGGTTGGCCAATGAGCAGTTCTTC.

This clonotype was picked up a small number of times. The chain employs TRBV12-3 or TRBV12-4 and TRBJ2-5; D remains unclear. The CDR3 is made up of 15 amino acids. Trimming took off 1 base at V and 2 bases at J, with 11 bases between the two ends. The CDR3 is CASSLGSLLQETQYF. Here the CDR3 DNA reads TGTGCCAGCAGTTTAGGTTCCCTTTTGCAAGAGACCCAGTACTTC.